Below are 32 T cell receptor beta chains sequenced from a single sample in a study of T cell responses to AZD1222 COVID-19 vaccine. The method was immunoSEQ multiplex PCR; TCRdb's version includes in-frame clones alone and lacks a portion of them. The sample consists of over 130,000 clones, about 90% of them appearing once. Sequences were derived from peripheral blood, sampled 28 days after the second dose of the MenACWY control vaccine. These receptors originate from an adult who received the MenACWY meningococcal vaccine as a control.

This chain links TRBV3-1 (or the pseudogene TRBV3-2) with TRBJ2-5; 13 positions match TRBD2. This CDR3 is built from 17 residues. Germline CDR1 LGHDT, CDR2 YNNKEL (reference sequence). J lost 3 bases, V lost 2 bases, and 6 bases had no gene match. The CDR3 reads CASSQSLAGGRKETQYF. In nucleotides, the CDR3 is TGTGCCAGCAGCCAATCACTAGCGGGGGGGCGAAAAGAGACCCAGTACTTC.

The genes are TRBV6-5 and TRBJ1-6, with D hard to call. From germline, CDR1 is MNHEY and CDR2 SVGAGI. The CDR3 extends over 13 amino acids. The V end was cut by 0 bases, the J end by 10 bases, with 7 bases between. The CDR3 DNA reads TGTGCCAGCAGTTACTCGTGGAACTCACCCCTCCACTTT. Translated: CASSYSWNSPLHF.

The chain has TRBV19 and TRBJ2-1, with a possible D match to TRBD2 (6 bases). The germline CDR1 and CDR2 sequences are LNHDA and SQIVND (reference sequence). The CDR3 length is 16 residues. The V end was cut by 0 bases, the J end by 3 bases, with 12 bases between. The CDR3 region is CASSIEWGVRYNEQFF. The CDR3 DNA is TGTGCCAGTAGTATAGAATGGGGGGTTCGCTACAATGAGCAGTTCTTC. Full variable domain (remainder filled in from reference TRBV19 and TRBJ2-1): DGGITQSPKYLFRKEGQNVTLSCEQNLNHDAMYWYRQDPGQGLRLIYYSQIVNDFQKGDIAEGYSVSREKKESFPLTVTSAQKNPTAFYLCASSIEWGVRYNEQFFGPGTRLTVL.

The rearrangement joins TRBV11-2 to TRBJ1-2; possibly TRBD1 for D (6 bases). Germline values: CDR1 SGHAT, CDR2 FQNNGV. CDR3 length: 15 residues. Between the trimmed V and J ends, which lost 5 bases and 9 bases, there was a span of 22 bases. CDR3 region: CASSPGVAGRESYTF. DNA for the CDR3: TGTGCCAGCAGCCCAGGGGTAGCCGGTAGGGAGAGCTACACCTTC.

This chain connects TRBV19 to TRBJ1-1; D is unclear. The length of the CDR3 is 13 residues. Trimming left V 3 bases short and J 4 bases short, with 9 bases between. CDR1 is LNHDA, CDR2 SQIVND, per germline (reference sequence). CDR3 region: CASSILGSTEAFF. The CDR3 nucleotides are TGTGCCAGTAGTATTTTAGGGAGCACTGAAGCTTTCTTT.

This clone was seen once. The genes are TRBV6-5 and TRBJ2-2, with D unresolved. Germline V gene sequence: CDR1 MNHEY, CDR2 SVGAGI. V lost 6 bases and J lost 4, with 9 bases in between. The CDR3 extends over 13 amino acids. CDR3 bases: TGTGCCAGCAGACGTGTGGGCACCGGGGAGCTGTTTTTT. Protein: CASRRVGTGELFF.

The count of this clone is one. V is TRBV6-5 and J is TRBJ1-5, with 10 bases lining up with TRBD1. The V gene's germline CDR1 is MNHEY and CDR2 SVGAGI. The CDR3 runs 15 residues. V gave up 6 bases and J gave up 3 bases; unmatched junction bases: 5. The CDR3 protein is CASRPGQGLNQPQHF. CDR3 coding DNA: TGTGCCAGCAGACCGGGACAGGGGCTCAATCAGCCCCAGCATTTT.

The chain carries TRBV29-1 and TRBJ2-1, with D possibly being TRBD1 or TRBD2 (5 bases each). This CDR3 comprises 14 residues. V lost 6 bases, J lost 7 bases, and 19 bases lay in between. CDR1 SQVTM and CDR2 ANQGSEA come from the germline V gene. The CDR3 bases are TGCAGCGTGGGCCCACCGGGACGGAGAAATGAGCAGTTCTTC. This translates into CSVGPPGRRNEQFF.

CDR3 in DNA: TGTGCCAGCAGCTTAACCCCGGGGACAGGGGTGAACACTGAAGCTTTCTTT. Protein: CASSLTPGTGVNTEAFF. The J gene is TRBJ1-1, the V gene TRBV7-2; 10 nucleotides agree with TRBD1. Trimming at V came to 2 bases and at J to 0 bases, leaving 6 bases not matched to a gene. This CDR3 spans 17 amino acids. Germline V lookup: CDR1 SGHTA, CDR2 FQGNSA. Full variable domain (missing parts from reference TRBV7-2 and TRBJ1-1): GAGVSQSPSNKVTEKGKDVELRCDPISGHTALYWYRQSLGQGLEFLIYFQGNSAPDKSGLPSDRFSAERTGGSVSTLTIQRTQQEDSAVYLCASSLTPGTGVNTEAFFGQGTRLTVV.

This clone appeared a single time. The rearrangement joins TRBV27 to TRBJ2-7; D perhaps matches TRBD2 (5 bases). Per the germline V gene, CDR1 is MNHEY and CDR2 is SMNVEV (reference sequence). The CDR3 is made up of 15 amino acids. With 8 bases removed from V and 3 bases from J, the gap between germline ends came to 20 bases. The CDR3 spells CASGLQSLGVYEQYF. CDR3 DNA: TGTGCCAGCGGGCTCCAGTCACTAGGTGTCTACGAGCAGTACTTC.

On this clone itself: Within the sample, other DNA sequences also encode this same CDR3. This CDR3 is CASSLSGRTDTQYF. CDR3 nucleotide sequence: TGTGCCAGCAGTTTATCGGGCCGGACAGATACGCAGTATTTT. V and J are TRBV28 and TRBJ2-3; D not certain. V was trimmed by 1 base and J by 3 bases, leaving 8 bases between them. The CDR3 has 14 amino acids. Germline CDR1 MDHEN, CDR2 SYDVKM.

This sequence joins TRBV10-3 and TRBJ1-4, with D unclear. CDR1 and CDR2 from the germline V gene are ENHRY and SYGVKD. V lost 0 bases and J 0 bases, leaving 5 bases between the germline ends. The CDR3 runs 15 residues. The CDR3 DNA reads TGTGCCATCAGTGAGTCCGGGGCAACTAATGAAAAACTGTTTTTT. This translates into CAISESGATNEKLFF.

V and J are TRBV7-3 and TRBJ2-1, with 10 bases lining up with TRBD2. The germline gives CDR1 SGHTA, CDR2 FQGTGA. The CDR3 contains 14 residues. V shed 8 bases and J 4 bases; nucleotides not matched to a gene: 5. The CDR3 spells CASGLAGDYNEQFF. The CDR3 bases are TGTGCCAGCGGGCTAGCGGGAGATTACAATGAGCAGTTCTTC.

The rearrangement links TRBV25-1 to TRBJ1-6; D not resolved. The CDR3 has 15 amino acids. V was shortened by 9 bases and J by 2 bases, with 14 bases between the two germline ends. CDR1 is MGHDK, CDR2 SYGVNS, per germline. The CDR3 DNA sequence: TGTGCCAGTGCCGGGGTAGACGCCTATAATTCACCCCTCCACTTT. Translating it yields CASAGVDAYNSPLHF.

The chain employs TRBV14 and TRBJ1-1; D not certain. V lost 1 base and J lost 3, with 9 bases in between. CDR1 and CDR2 (germline): SGHDN, FVKESK. CDR3 length: 14 residues. The CDR3 DNA reads as TGTGCCAGCAGCCAAGGCCACGGATACACTGAAGCTTTCTTT. Amino acid sequence: CASSQGHGYTEAFF.

J is TRBJ2-7 and V is TRBV27, with D perhaps matching TRBD2 (5 bases). The CDR3 runs 13 residues. CDR1 and CDR2 (germline): MNHEY, SMNVEV (reference sequence). The V end was cut by 4 bases, the J end by 1 base, with 8 bases between. DNA of the CDR3: TGTGCCAGCAGTTCCGGGATGTCCTACGAGCAGTACTTC. It specifies CASSSGMSYEQYF.

This clone has a handful of counts. V gene TRBV3-1 (or the pseudogene TRBV3-2) combines with J gene TRBJ2-5; D may be TRBD2 (6 bases). CDR1 is LGHDT and CDR2 is YNNKEL in the germline V gene (reference sequence). V lost 0 bases to trimming and J lost 2 bases, with 10 bases between them. This CDR3 has 15 residues. This CDR3 is CASSQEVLAQETQYF. The CDR3 DNA follows: TGTGCCAGCAGCCAAGAAGTGCTAGCGCAAGAGACCCAGTACTTC.

This chain uses TRBV14 with TRBJ1-1, with D possibly being TRBD1 (5 bases). This CDR3 has 15 amino acids. Germline CDR1 SGHDN, CDR2 FVKESK. Trimming removed 1 base from V and 4 bases from J, with 13 bases in between. CDR3 sequence: CASSQGGQGGTEAFF. DNA of the CDR3: TGTGCCAGCAGCCAAGGAGGCCAGGGAGGCACTGAAGCTTTCTTT.

The chain combines TRBV7-8 with TRBJ2-7, with 7 bases lining up with TRBD1. The V gene's germline CDR1 is SGHVS and CDR2 FQNEAQ. The CDR3 spans 14 residues. The junction had 4 bases not matched to a gene; V was cut back by 3 bases and J by 2 bases. The chain's CDR3 is CASSFRDRAYEQYF. The CDR3 nucleotides read TGTGCCAGCAGCTTCCGGGACAGAGCCTACGAGCAGTACTTC. Based on the CDR3 plus reference TRBV7-8 and TRBJ2-7, the full variable domain is GAGVSQSPRYKVAKRGQDVALRCDPISGHVSLFWYQQALGQGPEFLTYFQNEAQLDKSGLPSDRFFAERPEGSVSTLKIQRTQQEDSAVYLCASSFRDRAYEQYFGPGTRLTVT.

The chain carries TRBV5-1 and TRBJ2-6; D is undetermined. This CDR3 is 14 amino acids long. Germline V gives CDR1 SGHRS, CDR2 YFSETQ. V was cut by 4 bases and J by 2 bases, with 7 bases left in between. The DNA of the CDR3 is TGCGCCAGCAGCCAAAGGACTGGGGCCAACGTCCTGACTTTC. It is translated as CASSQRTGANVLTF. Full variable domain (rest looked up from reference TRBV5-1 and TRBJ2-6): KAGVTQTPRYLIKTRGQQVTLSCSPISGHRSVSWYQQTPGQGLQFLFEYFSETQRNKGNFPGRFSGRQFSNSRSEMNVSTLELGDSALYLCASSQRTGANVLTFGAGSRLTVL.

The chain uses TRBV19 and TRBJ2-7; D may be TRBD1 (7 bases). Trimming cost V 5 bases and J 2 bases, with 13 bases left between them. Germline loops: CDR1 LNHDA, CDR2 SQIVND (reference sequence). This CDR3 is built from 14 residues. The CDR3 is CASSAQGGPYEQYF. The CDR3 DNA reads as TGTGCCAGTAGTGCCCAGGGGGGCCCCTACGAGCAGTACTTC.

The chain combines TRBV3-1 (or the pseudogene TRBV3-2) with TRBJ2-7; D is unclear. V was cut by 1 base and J by 2 bases, with 9 bases left in between. The germline gives CDR1 LGHDT, CDR2 YNNKEL (reference sequence). The CDR3 extends over 14 amino acids. For the CDR3, the DNA is TGTGCCAGCAGCCAAGGTGGCAACCCCTACGAGCAGTACTTC. Translating gives CASSQGGNPYEQYF.

This chain joins TRBV28 and TRBJ2-3; TRBD2 agrees at 10 bases. V shed 5 bases, J shed 1 base, and the junction held 6 bases outside the gene matches. The CDR3 totals 16 residues. Germline CDR1 and CDR2: MDHEN and SYDVKM. The CDR3, as DNA: TGTGCCAGCAGTAGAACTAGCGGGATGGGCACAGATACGCAGTATTTT. It translates to CASSRTSGMGTDTQYF.

The chain carries TRBV5-1 and TRBJ2-3, with D tentatively TRBD2 (6 bases). The ends were cut back, 6 bases at V and 1 base at J, with 12 bases in the middle. The germline V gene encodes CDR1 SGHRS and CDR2 YFSETQ. This CDR3 contains 14 residues. CDR3 bases: TGCGCCAGCAAATATGGAGGGGGCACAGATACGCAGTATTTT. Its translation: CASKYGGGTDTQYF.

This rearrangement joins TRBV5-6 to TRBJ2-7; 11 bases align to TRBD1. Germline CDR1 reads SGHDT; CDR2 reads YYEEEE. The V and J ends lost 6 bases and 3 bases, in that order; junction bases with no gene match: 14. The CDR3 contains 17 residues. CDR3 bases: TGTGCCAGCACCACCCCCTTGGGGACAGGGGGTAACTACGAGCAGTACTTC. Its protein product is CASTTPLGTGGNYEQYF.

This chain links TRBV10-3 with TRBJ1-6; 8 nucleotides align to TRBD1. The CDR3 has 15 residues. Per the germline V gene, CDR1 is ENHRY and CDR2 is SYGVKD. Trimming cost V 2 bases and J 8 bases; bases outside gene matches: 5. CDR3 nucleotide sequence: TGTGCCATCAGTGAGGGGACAGGCCTTGATTCACCCCTCCACTTT. Residues: CAISEGTGLDSPLHF.

The genes are TRBV27 and TRBJ2-7; TRBD2 aligns across 7 bases. CDR3 size: 15 residues. The ends lost 2 bases at V and 4 bases at J; junction bases unmatched: 8. In germline, CDR1 is MNHEY, CDR2 SMNVEV (reference sequence). The CDR3 here is CASSLGTSERYEQYF. For the CDR3, the DNA is TGTGCCAGCAGTTTAGGCACTAGCGAGCGATACGAGCAGTACTTC.

This chain links TRBV5-4 with TRBJ2-1; D uncertain. V was cut by 0 bases and J by 9 bases, with 13 bases left in between. Germline V gene data show CDR1 as SGHNT and CDR2 as YYREEE (reference sequence). The CDR3 is 14 residues long. DNA for the CDR3: TGTGCCAGCAGCTTGGAGGCGCTATCTGGTGAGCAGTTCTTC. Its translation: CASSLEALSGEQFF.

This clone came up a few times. The chain is built from TRBV5-1 and TRBJ1-2; D gene uncertain. V lost 3 bases and J lost 8, with 17 bases in between. The germline V gene encodes CDR1 SGHRS and CDR2 YFSETQ. The CDR3 is 14 residues long. CDR3 nucleotides: TGCGCCAGCAGCTCGGGCCTCGGGAGAGAAGGCTACACCTTC. Protein sequence: CASSSGLGREGYTF.

The chain employs TRBV21-1 and TRBJ1-1; no DNA check was done on the table's D call, TRBD1. TRBV21-1 corresponds to a pseudogene. The CDR3 is 16 amino acids. The CDR3 sequence: CASSNRQGAKNTEAFF. The CDR3 nucleotides are TGTGCCAGCAGCAACCGACAGGGGGCGAAGAACACTGAAGCTTTCTTT.

The rearrangement joins TRBV24-1 to TRBJ2-7; possibly TRBD2 for D (6 bases). The germline V and J ends were trimmed by 5 bases and 5 bases, with 12 bases remaining between them. CDR1 is KGHDR and CDR2 is SFDVKD in the germline V gene. The CDR3 length is 13 residues. CDR3 coding DNA: TGTGCCACCAGTGCCCTGACGGGGGACGAGCAGTACTTC. Translating gives CATSALTGDEQYF.

This chain connects TRBV6-2 or TRBV6-3 to TRBJ2-3; D gene unclear. Looked up from germline, CDR1 is MNHEY and CDR2 is SVGEGT. This CDR3 is built from 15 residues. The ends were cut back, 3 bases at V and 2 bases at J, with 12 bases in the middle. CDR3 loop: CASSYDTSLTDTQYF. The CDR3, as DNA: TGTGCCAGCAGTTATGACACCTCCCTCACAGATACGCAGTATTTT.